The clone carrying this T cell receptor beta chain was seen more than once but under ten times. Its antigen is as yet unknown. 5'RACE, which relied on constant-segment primers, yielded TCR alpha and TCR beta cDNA libraries carrying sample barcodes and UMIs. MiXCR, applied by TCRdb to the 5' RACE reads, yields one record per CDR3 protein. This sample carries about 610,000 distinct CDR3 sequences, roughly 17% of them seen once, and the ten largest clones take just over 8%. The V and J ends lost 2 bases and 6 bases respectively, with 5 bases between them. Looked up from germline, CDR1 is DFQATT and CDR2 is SNEGSKA (reference sequence). This CDR3 region has 12 residues. This sample is part of a study of T-cell memory formation after mild COVID-19. Study-wide results and caveats: Cross-reactive memory seemingly joined, as some responding clones were found in pre-infection memory. CD4/CD8 balance characterized clones contracting day 15 to 85, and CD4+ skew characterized later expanders. Whether day 37 second-wave clones are SARS-CoV-2-specific was not confirmed.

The sequenced sample was PBMCs or a T cell subset sorted from them (not recorded which). The V and J genes are TRBV20-1 and TRBJ1-6; unclear D gene. The sequence was collected from an adult woman who had mild COVID-19 (a few samples of this study predate the infection). Cell type and time point are not known. CDR3 sequence (DNA): TGCAGTGCTAGAACGACTAATTCACCCCTCCACTTT. Its protein product is CSARTTNSPLHF.